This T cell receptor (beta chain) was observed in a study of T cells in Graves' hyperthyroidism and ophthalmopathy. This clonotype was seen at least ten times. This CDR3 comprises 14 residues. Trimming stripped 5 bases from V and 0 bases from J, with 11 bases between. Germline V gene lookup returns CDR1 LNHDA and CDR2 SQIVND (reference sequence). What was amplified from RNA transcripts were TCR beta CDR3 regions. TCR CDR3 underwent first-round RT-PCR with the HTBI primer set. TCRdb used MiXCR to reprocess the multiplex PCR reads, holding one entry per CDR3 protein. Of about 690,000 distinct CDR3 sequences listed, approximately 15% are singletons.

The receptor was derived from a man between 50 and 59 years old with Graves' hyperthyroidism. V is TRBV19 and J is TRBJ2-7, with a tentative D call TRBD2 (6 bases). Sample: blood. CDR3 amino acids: CASSLPGVSYEQYF. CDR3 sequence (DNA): TGTGCCAGTAGTCTCCCGGGAGTCTCCTACGAGCAGTACTTC. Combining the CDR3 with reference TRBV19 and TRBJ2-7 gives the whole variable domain DGGITQSPKYLFRKEGQNVTLSCEQNLNHDAMYWYRQDPGQGLRLIYYSQIVNDFQKGDIAEGYSVSREKKESFPLTVTSAQKNPTAFYLCASSLPGVSYEQYFGPGTRLTVT.